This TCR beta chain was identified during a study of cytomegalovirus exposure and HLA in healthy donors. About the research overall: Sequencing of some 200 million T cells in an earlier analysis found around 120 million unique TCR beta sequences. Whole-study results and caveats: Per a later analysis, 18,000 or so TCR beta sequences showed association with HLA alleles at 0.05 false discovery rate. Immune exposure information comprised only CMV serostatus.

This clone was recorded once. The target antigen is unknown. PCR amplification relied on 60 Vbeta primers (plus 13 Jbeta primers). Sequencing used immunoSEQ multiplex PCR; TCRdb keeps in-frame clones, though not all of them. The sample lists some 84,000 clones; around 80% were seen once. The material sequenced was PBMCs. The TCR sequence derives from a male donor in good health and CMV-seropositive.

DNA for the CDR3: TGTGCCAGCAGCTTAGACGGTTATAATGAAAAACTGTTTTTT. As protein: CASSLDGYNEKLFF. This rearrangement joins TRBV7-9 to TRBJ1-4, with D hard to call. With 1 base removed from V and 4 bases from J, the gap between germline ends came to 7 bases. The germline gives CDR1 SEHNR, CDR2 FQNEAQ (reference sequence). The CDR3 consists of 14 residues. Full variable domain (missing parts from reference TRBV7-9 and TRBJ1-4): DTGVSQNPRHKITKRGQNVTFRCDPISEHNRLYWYRQTLGQGPEFLTYFQNEAQLEKSRLLSDRFSAERPKGSFSTLEIQRTEQGDSAMYLCASSLDGYNEKLFFGSGTQLSVL.